The sequence of this T cell receptor (beta chain) was determined in a study of CD8 T cells in Susac syndrome. Study observations and caveats: The CD4+ T cell repertoires from Susac syndrome exhibited no clonal expansion.

CDR1 is LGHDT, CDR2 YNNKEL, per germline (reference sequence). After removal of 2 bases from V and 6 bases from J, the junction contained 6 bases not matched to a gene. The CDR3 length is 15 residues. After extraction with the RNeasy kit, 0.5 to 1 ug of the RNA was reverse transcribed using random hexamers. An immunoSEQ multiplex PCR generated amplified TCR beta CDR3 products spanning 54 Vbeta and 13 Jbeta. Via MiXCR, TCRdb re-called the immunoSEQ multiplex PCR reads, giving one row per CDR3 protein. The repertoire holds roughly 150,000 distinct CDR3 sequences, with approximately 95% as singletons. A word on this clonotype: Its cognate antigen is unknown.

Source material: CD4+ T cells from PBMCs. The sequence was obtained from a human donor with Susac syndrome. V and J are TRBV3-1 and TRBJ2-3; 9 nucleotides match TRBD2. The CDR3 sequence is CASSQRRGGADTQYF. CDR3 sequence (DNA): TGTGCCAGCAGCCAAAGGCGGGGGGGCGCCGATACGCAGTATTTT.